Following are 17 T cell receptor beta chains from one sample sequenced in a study of CD8+ T cells in alopecia areata. RNA was extracted and reverse transcribed into cDNA as the sequencing template. Method: immunoSEQ multiplex PCR; TCRdb's copy keeps in-frame clones and lacks some. Here the sample spans about 150,000 clones, approximately 60% being singletons. The sequencing sample was made of CD8+ T cells sorted from blood. Every receptor here comes from a human donor in good health.

Comments on this clone: A much larger clone lies a single base off, so this may be a read error. The chain couples TRBV6-5 to TRBJ2-2; D might be TRBD1 (6 bases). This CDR3 contains 13 residues. Germline assignment: CDR1 MNHEY and CDR2 SVGAGI. Trimming left V 5 bases short and J 3 bases short, with 7 bases between. CDR3 nucleotides: TGTGCCAGCAGTGAGGGGGACACCGGGGAGCTGTTTTTT. Translation gives CASSEGDTGELFF.

The CDR3 here is CASSFPRGGQFF. The CDR3 coding sequence is TGTGCCAGCAGCTTCCCCCGGGGCGGGCAGTTCTTC. The chain couples TRBV11-1 to TRBJ2-1, with D tentatively TRBD1 or TRBD2 (5 bases each). V shed 3 bases and J shed 12 bases, with 12 bases lying between them. CDR3 length: 12 amino acids. Germline values: CDR1 SGHAT, CDR2 FQDESV (reference sequence). Complete variable domain (other parts from reference TRBV11-1 and TRBJ2-1): EAEVAQSPRYKITEKSQAVAFWCDPISGHATLYWYRQILGQGPELLVQFQDESVVDDSQLPKDRFSAERLKGVDSTLKIQPAELGDSAMYLCASSFPRGGQFFGPGTRLTVL.

This chain joins TRBV28 and TRBJ2-7, with 12 bases matching TRBD2. Trimming cost V 6 bases and J 12 bases; bases outside gene matches: 9. From germline, CDR1 is MDHEN and CDR2 SYDVKM. This CDR3 spans 13 amino acids. CDR3: CASRLAGGPTAYF. The CDR3 DNA sequence: TGTGCCAGCAGGCTAGCGGGAGGGCCTACTGCGTACTTC.

This clone was counted between two and nine times. J is TRBJ1-5 and V is TRBV2, with D hard to call. Germline loops: CDR1 SNHLY, CDR2 FYNNEI. V lost 4 bases, J lost 0 bases, and 10 bases lay in between. CDR3 length: 15 residues. CDR3 sequence (DNA): TGTGCCAGCAGTGTCGCGGAGTATAGCAATCAGCCCCAGCATTTT. It translates to CASSVAEYSNQPQHF.

This clone was detected only a few times. V usage is TRBV5-6 and J usage is TRBJ2-1; a possible D gene is TRBD2 (5 bases). Germline lookup yields CDR1 SGHDT and CDR2 YYEEEE. With 1 base removed from V and 4 bases from J, the gap between germline ends came to 18 bases. This CDR3 is built from 17 residues. The CDR3 is CASSLFRYQAAYNEQFF. CDR3 bases: TGTGCCAGCAGCTTGTTCAGGTATCAAGCGGCTTACAATGAGCAGTTCTTC. Based on the CDR3 plus reference TRBV5-6 and TRBJ2-1, the full variable domain is DAGVTQSPTHLIKTRGQQVTLRCSPKSGHDTVSWYQQALGQGPQFIFQYYEEEERQRGNFPDRFSGHQFPNYSSELNVNALLLGDSALYLCASSLFRYQAAYNEQFFGPGTRLTVL.

This sequence joins TRBV27 and TRBJ1-1; 8 bases are a match to TRBD1. J was trimmed by 2 bases and V by 4 bases; bases with no gene match: 3. The CDR3 loop spans 14 amino acids. Germline V gene sequence: CDR1 MNHEY, CDR2 SMNVEV (reference sequence). This CDR3 is CASSSQGANTEAFF. The CDR3 region has the DNA TGTGCCAGCAGTTCCCAGGGGGCTAACACTGAAGCTTTCTTT.

The chain uses TRBV30 and TRBJ1-5; TRBD1 is a possible D gene (5 bases). The germline CDR1 and CDR2 sequences are GTSNPN and SVGIG (reference sequence). The CDR3 consists of 14 residues. Trimming removed 0 bases from V and 5 bases from J, with 11 bases in between. Written as DNA, the CDR3 is TGTGCCTGGAGTGTACGGGACGGCTATCAGCCCCAGCATTTT. It yields the protein CAWSVRDGYQPQHF.

The J gene is TRBJ1-3, the V gene TRBV13, with a possible D match to TRBD1 (5 bases). CDR3 size: 14 residues. The germline CDR1 and CDR2 sequences are PRHDT and FYEKMQ (reference sequence). V shed 8 bases and J shed 0 bases, with 11 bases lying between them. CDR3 DNA sequence: TGTGCCAGCTCGGAACAGGTCTCTGGAAACACCATATATTTT. This translates into CASSEQVSGNTIYF.

The V and J genes are TRBV27 and TRBJ2-7, with 8 bases lining up with TRBD1. V was pared by 4 bases and J by 2 bases, with 13 bases of the junction left unmatched. The length of the CDR3 is 17 residues. Germline V lookup: CDR1 MNHEY, CDR2 SMNVEV (reference sequence). The CDR3 bases are TGTGCCAGCAGTTCCCAACAGTTGGACAGGGAACCCTACGAGCAGTACTTC. It codes for CASSSQQLDREPYEQYF.

The J gene is TRBJ1-2, the V gene TRBV27; no clear D gene. The V gene's germline CDR1 is MNHEY and CDR2 SMNVEV (reference sequence). Trimming cost V 5 bases and J 2 bases, with 9 bases left between them. The CDR3 covers 13 residues. CDR3 amino acids: CASSPGANYGYTF. DNA for the CDR3: TGTGCCAGCAGTCCCGGCGCAAACTATGGCTACACCTTC.

The chain uses TRBV7-8 and TRBJ2-7; D possibly corresponds to TRBD2 (6 bases). The germline CDR1 and CDR2 sequences are SGHVS and FQNEAQ. V was pared by 5 bases and J by 2 bases, with 19 bases between. The CDR3 loop spans 16 amino acids. CDR3 sequence: CASSPFRDSGPYEQYF. CDR3 bases: TGTGCCAGCAGCCCGTTCCGGGACTCAGGGCCCTACGAGCAGTACTTC.

The genes are TRBV28 and TRBJ2-5; D unresolved. The CDR3 runs 12 residues. V was clipped by 7 bases and J by 4 bases, with 10 bases between them. CDR1 is MDHEN, CDR2 SYDVKM, per germline. The CDR3 region has the DNA TGTGCCAGCACCGCAGTGGGAGAGACCCAGTACTTC. Translating it yields CASTAVGETQYF. The full variable domain, its missing parts supplied by reference TRBV28 and TRBJ2-5, is DVKVTQSSRYLVKRTGEKVFLECVQDMDHENMFWYRQDPGLGLRLIYFSYDVKMKEKGDIPEGYSVSREKKERFSLILESASTNQTSMYLCASTAVGETQYFGPGTRLLVL.

The chain has TRBV18 and TRBJ1-1; possibly TRBD1 for D (6 bases). Germline loops: CDR1 KGHSH, CDR2 LQKENI. The length of the CDR3 is 13 residues. Trimming removed 3 bases at V and 10 bases at J, with 15 bases between. CDR3 bases: TGTGCCAGCTCACCCGGAGACAGGTTGGGAGCTTTCTTT. Translation gives CASSPGDRLGAFF.

This clone was seen a handful of times. CDR3 sequence: CATSQGTYEQYF. CDR3 sequence (DNA): TGTGCCACCTCACAGGGGACCTACGAGCAGTACTTC. The V gene is TRBV19, the J gene TRBJ2-7; 7 bases are shared with TRBD1. V gave up 10 bases and J gave up 2 bases; unmatched junction bases: 5. Germline loops: CDR1 LNHDA, CDR2 SQIVND (reference sequence). This CDR3 is built from 12 residues.

The table lists this clone with a few counts. This chain joins TRBV28 and TRBJ2-4; D ambiguous. CDR1 and CDR2 (germline): MDHEN, SYDVKM. The CDR3 spans 10 residues. V was clipped by 8 bases and J by 5 bases, with 4 bases between them. The CDR3 DNA is TGTGCCAGCGGGGAAAACATTCAGTACTTC. This sequence encodes CASGENIQYF.

This clone was recorded once. This sequence joins TRBV29-1 and TRBJ2-1; D not certain. This CDR3 is built from 8 residues. Germline V lookup: CDR1 SQVTM, CDR2 ANQGSEA. With 6 bases removed from V and 12 bases from J, the gap between germline ends came to 6 bases. CDR3 in DNA: TGCAGCGTGCCCGGGCAGTTCTTC. It specifies CSVPGQFF.

This clone was seen more than once but under ten times. This chain links TRBV10-3 with TRBJ2-3; a possible D gene is TRBD2 (5 bases). Germline values: CDR1 ENHRY, CDR2 SYGVKD. The length of the CDR3 is 13 residues. With 3 bases removed from V and 5 bases from J, the gap between germline ends came to 9 bases. CDR3 residues: CAISDWGEDTQYF. The CDR3 nucleotides are TGTGCCATCAGTGATTGGGGAGAAGATACGCAGTATTTT.